The TCR beta chain described here comes from a study of blood T cell repertoires in COVID-19. The Seattle site enrolled patients during active infection and followed them longitudinally. In the authors' workflow: Reference gene primer amplification gave estimated nucleated cell counts. The repertoire was sequenced with immunoSEQ multiplex PCR; TCRdb's copy has only in-frame clones and lacks some. The DNA gave D and trimming, while V, J and clone size come from that table. The table includes roughly 200,000 clones, roughly 83% detected once. Trimming stripped 0 bases from V and 3 bases from J, with 11 bases between. This CDR3 has 15 residues. Germline lookup yields CDR1 SGHNT and CDR2 YENEEA.

The chain recombines TRBV11-3 with TRBJ2-5, with D possibly being TRBD1 (6 bases). Sequenced: peripheral blood. The receptor comes from a woman between 40 and 55 years old with COVID-19, enrolled during active disease. The CDR3 loop is CASSLEGSGEETQYF. CDR3 DNA sequence: TGTGCCAGCAGCTTAGAAGGGTCAGGGGAAGAGACCCAGTACTTC.